This T cell receptor beta chain was recorded in a study of T-cell reconstitution after alpha-beta-depleted transplantation in children. Germline V gene data show CDR1 as DFQATT and CDR2 as SNEGSKA (reference sequence). Trimming removed 4 bases at V and 6 bases at J, with 16 bases between. The CDR3 has 14 residues. Preparing the TCRbeta library involved the use of unique molecular identifiers. TCRdb re-analysed the PCR reads in MiXCR, keeping a single row per CDR3 protein. The sample has 350,000 to 400,000 distinct CDR3 sequences, about 14% seen once; the top ten hold about 4.5%. The starting material was PBMCs, obtained from the stem cell graft. This TCR was recovered from a human donor who donated a stem cell graft to a child with Fanconi anemia. The chain links TRBV20-1 to TRBJ2-1; D could derive from TRBD1 or TRBD2 (5 bases each). The CDR3 spells CSANRDHPLNEQFF. DNA of the CDR3: TGCAGTGCTAACCGGGACCATCCCCTCAATGAGCAGTTCTTC.